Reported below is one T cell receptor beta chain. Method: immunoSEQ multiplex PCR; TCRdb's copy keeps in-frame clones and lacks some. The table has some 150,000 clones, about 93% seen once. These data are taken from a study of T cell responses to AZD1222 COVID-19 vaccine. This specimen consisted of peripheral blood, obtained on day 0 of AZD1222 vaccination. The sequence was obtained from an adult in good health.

The CDR3 region has the DNA TGTGCCAGCAGCTCCTCTAGCGGACCTGAGCAGTTCTTC. Translating it yields CASSSSSGPEQFF. This chain joins TRBV7-9 and TRBJ2-1; TRBD2 aligns across 7 bases. Germline CDR1 reads SEHNR; CDR2 reads FQNEAQ (reference sequence). J lost 9 bases, V lost 4 bases, and 6 bases had no gene match. The CDR3 totals 13 residues.